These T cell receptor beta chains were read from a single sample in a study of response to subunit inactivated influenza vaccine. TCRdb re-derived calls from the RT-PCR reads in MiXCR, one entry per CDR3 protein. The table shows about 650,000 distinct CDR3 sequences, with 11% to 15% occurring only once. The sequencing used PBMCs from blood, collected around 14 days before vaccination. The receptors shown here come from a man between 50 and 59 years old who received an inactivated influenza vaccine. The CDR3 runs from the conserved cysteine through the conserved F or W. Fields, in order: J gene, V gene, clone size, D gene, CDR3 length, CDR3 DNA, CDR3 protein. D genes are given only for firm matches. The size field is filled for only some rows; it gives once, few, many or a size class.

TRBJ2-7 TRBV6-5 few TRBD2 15 TGTGCCAGCAGTTACACTAAAGCGGGATTCTACGAGCAGTACTTC CASSYTKAGFYEQYF
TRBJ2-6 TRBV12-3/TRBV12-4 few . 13 TGTGCCAGCACGGTCTCTGGGGCCAACGTCCTGACTTTC CASTVSGANVLTF
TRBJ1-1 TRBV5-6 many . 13 TGTGCCAGCAGCTTGGATCCGGGTAGGGACGCTTTCTTT CASSLDPGRDAFF
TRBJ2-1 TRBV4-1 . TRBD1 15 TGCGCCAGCAGCCAAGTACAGGGGGCGCGGAATGAGCAGTTCTTC CASSQVQGARNEQFF
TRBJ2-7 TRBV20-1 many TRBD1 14 TGCAGTGCTGAAACAGGGGGCCTCTCCTACGAGCAGTACTTC CSAETGGLSYEQYF
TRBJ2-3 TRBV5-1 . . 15 TGCGCCAGCAACCTGGAAAGGTATGCCACAGATACGCAGTATTTT CASNLERYATDTQYF
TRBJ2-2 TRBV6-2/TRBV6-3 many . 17 TGTGCCAGCAGTTACTCCAAAGGGGGACTTTCCACCGGGGAGCTGTTTTTT CASSYSKGGLSTGELFF
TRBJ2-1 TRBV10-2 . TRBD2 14 TGCGCCAGCGGCCTCAGGACTAGAAATAATGAGCAGTTCTTC CASGLRTRNNEQFF
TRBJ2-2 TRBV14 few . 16 TGTGCCAGCAGCCCACGACCCGGCGTCCACACCGGGGAGCTGTTTTTT CASSPRPGVHTGELFF
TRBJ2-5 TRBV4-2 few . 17 TGTGCCAGCAGCCAAGTGAGGTCGACTAGTAGGGCAGAGACCCAGTACTTC CASSQVRSTSRAETQYF
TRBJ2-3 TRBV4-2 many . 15 TGTGCCAGCAGCCAAGATGGGGCAGGGGTAGATACGCAGTATTTT CASSQDGAGVDTQYF
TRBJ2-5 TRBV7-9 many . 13 TGTGCCAGCAGCCCGCTTGGAAAGGAGACCCAGTACTTC CASSPLGKETQYF
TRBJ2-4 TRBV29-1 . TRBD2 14 TGCAGCGTGTCTAGCGGGAGGGCCGCAAACATTCAGTACTTC CSVSSGRAANIQYF
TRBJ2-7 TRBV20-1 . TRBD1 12 TGCAGTGCTAAAGAGGGGGCGGATGGGCAGTACTTC CSAKEGADGQYF
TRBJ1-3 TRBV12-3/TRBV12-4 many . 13 TGTGCCAGCAGTACCCAAGTTGGAAACACCATATATTTT CASSTQVGNTIYF
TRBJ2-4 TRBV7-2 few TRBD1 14 TGTGCCAGCAGCGTAGGACAGGGGGGGAACATTCAGTACTTC CASSVGQGGNIQYF
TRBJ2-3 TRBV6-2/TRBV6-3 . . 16 TGTGCCAGCAGGTCCCCGACAGGGAGGGGAACAGATACGCAGTATTTT CASRSPTGRGTDTQYF
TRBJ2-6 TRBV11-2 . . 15 TGTGCCAGCAGCTTAGCGGGCTCCGCGGCCAACGTCCTGACTTTC CASSLAGSAANVLTF
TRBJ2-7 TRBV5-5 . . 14 TGTGCCAGCAGCTCCTCAGGGTTCTCCTACGAGCAGTACTTC CASSSSGFSYEQYF
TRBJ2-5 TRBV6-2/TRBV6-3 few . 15 TGTGCCAGCAGTACATCCTGGACGTCTCAAGAGACCCAGTACTTC CASSTSWTSQETQYF
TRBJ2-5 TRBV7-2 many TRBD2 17 TGTGCCAGCAGCAGGACTAGCGGGGGGGCCCTCCAAGAGACCCAGTACTTC CASSRTSGGALQETQYF
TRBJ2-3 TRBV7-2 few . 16 TGTGCCAGCAGCTTATTTAGGGGGAATTTTGGAGATACGCAGTATTTT CASSLFRGNFGDTQYF
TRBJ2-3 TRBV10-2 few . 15 TGCGCCAGCAACCCCGACCGCGGAGGGGGAGATACGCAGTATTTT CASNPDRGGGDTQYF
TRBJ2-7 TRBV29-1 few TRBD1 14 TGCAGCGTTGAAGATAGGGACAGAGCCTACGAGCAGTACTTC CSVEDRDRAYEQYF